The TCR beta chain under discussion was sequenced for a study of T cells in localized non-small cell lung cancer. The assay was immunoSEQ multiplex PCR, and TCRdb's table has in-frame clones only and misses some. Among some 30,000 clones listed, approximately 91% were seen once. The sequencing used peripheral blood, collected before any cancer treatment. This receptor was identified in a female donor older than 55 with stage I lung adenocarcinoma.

DNA of the CDR3: TGTGCCAGCAGTTTAGGGCAGGGGCATCAGCCCCAGCATTTT. Its protein product is CASSLGQGHQPQHF. The chain is built from TRBV28 and TRBJ1-5; D is perhaps TRBD1 (6 bases). CDR1 is MDHEN and CDR2 is SYDVKM in the germline V gene. V lost 2 bases, J lost 5 bases, and 10 bases lay in between. There are 14 residues in the CDR3.